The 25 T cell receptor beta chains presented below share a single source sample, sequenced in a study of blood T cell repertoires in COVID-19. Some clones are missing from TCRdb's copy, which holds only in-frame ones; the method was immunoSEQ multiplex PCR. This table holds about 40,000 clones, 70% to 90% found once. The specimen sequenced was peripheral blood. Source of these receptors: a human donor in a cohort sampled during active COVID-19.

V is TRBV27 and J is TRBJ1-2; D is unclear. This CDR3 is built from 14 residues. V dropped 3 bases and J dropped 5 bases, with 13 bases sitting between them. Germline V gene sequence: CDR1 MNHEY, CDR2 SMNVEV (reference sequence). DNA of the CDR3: TGTGCCAGCAGTTTGGGCAGCGGAAAATATGGCTACACCTTC. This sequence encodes CASSLGSGKYGYTF.

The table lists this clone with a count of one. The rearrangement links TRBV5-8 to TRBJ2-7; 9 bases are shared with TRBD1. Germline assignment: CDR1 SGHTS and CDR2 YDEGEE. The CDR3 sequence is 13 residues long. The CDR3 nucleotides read TGTGCGAGCGGGCACAGGGGGCGCGACGAGCAGTACTTC. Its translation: CASGHRGRDEQYF. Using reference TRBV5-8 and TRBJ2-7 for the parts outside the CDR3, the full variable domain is EAGVTQSPTHLIKTRGQQATLRCSPISGHTSVYWYQQALGLGLQFLLWYDEGEERNRGNFPPRFSGRQFPNYSSELNVNALELEDSALYLCASGHRGRDEQYFGPGTRLTVT.

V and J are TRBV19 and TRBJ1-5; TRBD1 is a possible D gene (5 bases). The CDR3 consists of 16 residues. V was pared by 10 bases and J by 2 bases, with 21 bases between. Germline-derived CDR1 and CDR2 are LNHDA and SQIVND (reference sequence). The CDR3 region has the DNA TGTGCCACCGCGGACGTGACAGCCAACGGCAATCAGCCCCAGCATTTT. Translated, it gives CATADVTANGNQPQHF.

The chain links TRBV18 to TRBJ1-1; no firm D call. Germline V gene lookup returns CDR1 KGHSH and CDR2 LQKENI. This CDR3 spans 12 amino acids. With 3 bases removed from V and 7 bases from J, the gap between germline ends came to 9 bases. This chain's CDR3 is CASSPRTGEAFF. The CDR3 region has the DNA TGTGCCAGCTCACCCCGAACGGGTGAAGCTTTCTTT.

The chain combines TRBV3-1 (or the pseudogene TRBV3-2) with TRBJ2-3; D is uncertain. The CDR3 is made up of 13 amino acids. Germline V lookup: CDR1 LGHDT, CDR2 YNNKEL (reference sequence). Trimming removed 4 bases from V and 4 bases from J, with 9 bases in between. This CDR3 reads CASSRSHADTQYF. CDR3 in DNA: TGTGCCAGCAGCCGTAGTCACGCAGATACGCAGTATTTT.

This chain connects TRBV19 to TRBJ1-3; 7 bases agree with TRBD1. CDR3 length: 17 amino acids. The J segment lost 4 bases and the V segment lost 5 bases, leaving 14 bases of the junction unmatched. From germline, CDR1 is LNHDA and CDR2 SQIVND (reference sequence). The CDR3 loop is CASSLWGTASSGNTIYF. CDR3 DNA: TGTGCCAGTAGTCTATGGGGGACAGCGTCCTCCGGAAACACCATATATTTT.

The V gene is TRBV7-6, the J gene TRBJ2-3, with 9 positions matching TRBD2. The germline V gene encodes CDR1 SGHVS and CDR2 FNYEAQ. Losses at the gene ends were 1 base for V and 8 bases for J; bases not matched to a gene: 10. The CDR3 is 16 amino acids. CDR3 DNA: TGTGCCAGCAGCTTAGTCCCTAGCGGGGATCTTGGTACGCAGTATTTT. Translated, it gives CASSLVPSGDLGTQYF.

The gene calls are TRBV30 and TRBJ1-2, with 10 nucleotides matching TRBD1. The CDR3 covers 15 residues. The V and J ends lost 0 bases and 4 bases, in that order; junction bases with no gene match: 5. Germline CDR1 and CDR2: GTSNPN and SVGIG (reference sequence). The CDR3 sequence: CAWSVRDRGFYGYTF. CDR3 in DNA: TGTGCCTGGAGTGTCCGGGACAGGGGCTTCTATGGCTACACCTTC.

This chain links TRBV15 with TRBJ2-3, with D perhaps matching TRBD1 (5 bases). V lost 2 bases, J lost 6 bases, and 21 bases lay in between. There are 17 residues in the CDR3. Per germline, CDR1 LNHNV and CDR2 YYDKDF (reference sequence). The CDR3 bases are TGTGCCACCAGCAGATCTAGGCCGACAGAAGGGGCGGATACGCAGTATTTT. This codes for CATSRSRPTEGADTQYF.

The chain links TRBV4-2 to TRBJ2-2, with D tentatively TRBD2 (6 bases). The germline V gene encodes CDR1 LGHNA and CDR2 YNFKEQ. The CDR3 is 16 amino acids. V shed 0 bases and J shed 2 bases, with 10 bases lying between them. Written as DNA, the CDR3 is TGTGCCAGCAGCCAAGATTGGAGGGGTAACACCGGGGAGCTGTTTTTT. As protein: CASSQDWRGNTGELFF.

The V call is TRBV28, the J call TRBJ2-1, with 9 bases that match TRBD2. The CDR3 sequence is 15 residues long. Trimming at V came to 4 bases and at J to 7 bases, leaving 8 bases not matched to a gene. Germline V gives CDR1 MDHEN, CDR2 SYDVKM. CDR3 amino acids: CASSSQRGARNEQFF. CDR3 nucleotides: TGTGCCAGCAGTTCACAGCGGGGGGCGAGGAATGAGCAGTTCTTC.

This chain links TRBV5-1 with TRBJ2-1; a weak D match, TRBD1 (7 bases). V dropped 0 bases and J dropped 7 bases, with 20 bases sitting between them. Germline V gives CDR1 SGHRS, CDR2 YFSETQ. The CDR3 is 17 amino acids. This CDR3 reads CASSLVILQGRQNEQFF. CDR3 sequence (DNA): TGCGCCAGCAGCTTGGTAATTTTACAGGGGAGGCAGAATGAGCAGTTCTTC.

The CDR3 DNA reads TGTGCCAGCAGCAATAAAATCAATGAGCAGTTCTTC. It codes for CASSNKINEQFF. The V call is TRBV7-9, the J call TRBJ2-1; no clear D gene. This CDR3 is 12 amino acids long. The V end lost 5 bases, the J end lost 6 bases, and 8 bases lay between the germline ends. In germline, CDR1 is SEHNR, CDR2 FQNEAQ (reference sequence).

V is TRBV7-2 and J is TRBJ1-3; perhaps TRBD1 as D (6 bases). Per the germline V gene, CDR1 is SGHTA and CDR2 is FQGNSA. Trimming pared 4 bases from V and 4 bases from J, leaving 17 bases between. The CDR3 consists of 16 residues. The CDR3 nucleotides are TGTGCCAGCAGCTCGTATACAGGGTATAGAGGAAACACCATATATTTT. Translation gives CASSSYTGYRGNTIYF.

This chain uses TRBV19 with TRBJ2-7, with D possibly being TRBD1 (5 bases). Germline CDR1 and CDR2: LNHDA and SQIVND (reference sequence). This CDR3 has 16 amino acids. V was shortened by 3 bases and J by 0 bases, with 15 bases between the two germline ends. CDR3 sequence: CASSIDSQIASYEQYF. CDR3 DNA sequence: TGTGCCAGTAGTATTGACAGTCAAATTGCCTCCTACGAGCAGTACTTC.

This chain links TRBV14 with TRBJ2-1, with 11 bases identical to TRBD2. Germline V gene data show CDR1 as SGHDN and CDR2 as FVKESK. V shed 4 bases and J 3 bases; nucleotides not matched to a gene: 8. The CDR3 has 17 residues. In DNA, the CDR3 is TGTGCCAGCAGCCGGCTAGCGGGGGGACCAAACTACAATGAGCAGTTCTTC. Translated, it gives CASSRLAGGPNYNEQFF.

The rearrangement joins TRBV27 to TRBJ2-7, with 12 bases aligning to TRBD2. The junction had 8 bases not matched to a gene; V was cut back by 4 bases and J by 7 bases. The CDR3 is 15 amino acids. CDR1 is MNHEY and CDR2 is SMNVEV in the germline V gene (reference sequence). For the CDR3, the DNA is TGTGCCAGCAGTTCGACTAGCGGGGGTCTTAGGGAGCAGTACTTC. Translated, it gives CASSSTSGGLREQYF.

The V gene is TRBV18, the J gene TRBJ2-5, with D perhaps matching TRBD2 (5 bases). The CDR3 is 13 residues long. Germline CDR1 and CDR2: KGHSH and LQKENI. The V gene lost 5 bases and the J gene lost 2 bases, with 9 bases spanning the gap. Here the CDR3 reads CASSYGGQETQYF. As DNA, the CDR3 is TGTGCCAGCTCATACGGAGGACAAGAGACCCAGTACTTC. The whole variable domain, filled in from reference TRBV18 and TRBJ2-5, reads NAGVMQNPRHLVRRRGQEARLRCSPMKGHSHVYWYRQLPEEGLKFMVYLQKENIIDESGMPKERFSAEFPKEGPSILRIQQVVRGDSAAYFCASSYGGQETQYFGPGTRLLVL.

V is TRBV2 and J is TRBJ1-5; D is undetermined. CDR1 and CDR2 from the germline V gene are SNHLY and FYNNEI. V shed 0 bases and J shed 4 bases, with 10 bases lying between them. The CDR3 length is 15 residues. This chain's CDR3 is CASSEAGLRNQPQHF. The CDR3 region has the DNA TGTGCCAGCAGTGAAGCCGGACTGAGGAATCAGCCCCAGCATTTT.

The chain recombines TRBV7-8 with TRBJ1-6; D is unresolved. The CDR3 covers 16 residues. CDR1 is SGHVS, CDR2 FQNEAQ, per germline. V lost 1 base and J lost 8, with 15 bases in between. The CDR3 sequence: CASSLVSSGYYSPLHF. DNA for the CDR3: TGTGCCAGCAGCTTAGTGTCTTCAGGCTACTATTCACCCCTCCACTTT.

DNA of the CDR3: TGTGCCAGCAGCTTGGATGGCGGTACTAGCTCCTACAATGAGCAGTTCTTC. It codes for CASSLDGGTSSYNEQFF. V gene TRBV5-4 combines with J gene TRBJ2-1, with D maybe TRBD2 (5 bases). The V and J ends lost 0 bases and 0 bases respectively, with 13 bases between them. This CDR3 region has 17 residues. Germline CDR1 SGHNT, CDR2 YYREEE (reference sequence).

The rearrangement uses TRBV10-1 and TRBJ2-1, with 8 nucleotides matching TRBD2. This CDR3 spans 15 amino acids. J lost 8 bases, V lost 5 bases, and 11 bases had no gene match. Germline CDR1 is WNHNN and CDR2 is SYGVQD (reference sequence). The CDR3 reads CASSLPERGLDEQFF. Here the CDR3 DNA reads TGCGCCAGCAGTCTTCCCGAGCGGGGGCTCGATGAGCAGTTCTTC.

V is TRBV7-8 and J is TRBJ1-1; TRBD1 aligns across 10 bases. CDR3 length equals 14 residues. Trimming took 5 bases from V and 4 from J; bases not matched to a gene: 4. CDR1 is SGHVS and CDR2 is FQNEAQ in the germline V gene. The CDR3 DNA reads TGTGCCAGCAGCAATGGACAGGGGGGCACTGAAGCTTTCTTT. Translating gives CASSNGQGGTEAFF.

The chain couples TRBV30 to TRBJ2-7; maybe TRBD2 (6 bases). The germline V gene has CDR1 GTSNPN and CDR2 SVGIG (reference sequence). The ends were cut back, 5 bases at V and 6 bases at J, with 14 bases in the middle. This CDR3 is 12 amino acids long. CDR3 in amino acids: CAWEGGAAEQYF. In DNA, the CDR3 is TGTGCCTGGGAAGGAGGGGCCGCCGAGCAGTACTTC.

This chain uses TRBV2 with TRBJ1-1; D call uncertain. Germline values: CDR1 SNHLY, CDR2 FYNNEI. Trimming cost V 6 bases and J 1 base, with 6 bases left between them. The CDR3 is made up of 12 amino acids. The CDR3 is CASRFKNTEAFF. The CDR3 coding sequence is TGTGCCAGCAGATTCAAGAACACTGAAGCTTTCTTT.